The 11 T cell receptor beta chains in this list originate from one sample, sequenced in a study of blood T cells in healthy people across ages. With a J-beta primer mix and a sample-barcoded 5' primer, a second PCR ran 7 to 11 cycles. From the 5' RACE reads, TCRdb called clonotypes with MiXCR, one entry per CDR3 protein. The data contain around 620,000 distinct CDR3 sequences, roughly 28% of them seen just once; the ten biggest clones take up about 18%. Sequencing input: blood. Receptor source: a woman aged 70-85 years in good health.

The J gene is TRBJ2-1, the V gene TRBV4-1, with TRBD2 matching over 8 bases. V lost 0 bases, J lost 4 bases, and 5 bases stayed unmatched. Germline CDR1 MGHRA, CDR2 YSYEKL. This CDR3 has 16 amino acids. CDR3 amino acids: CASSQDRTSGYNEQFF. CDR3 in DNA: TGCGCCAGCAGCCAAGATCGAACTAGCGGATACAATGAGCAGTTCTTC.

This sequence joins TRBV29-1 and TRBJ1-1; D call uncertain. V lost 4 bases, J lost 5 bases, and 14 bases lay in between. The CDR3 is made up of 13 amino acids. Germline loops: CDR1 SQVTM, CDR2 ANQGSEA. As DNA, the CDR3 is TGCAGCGTTGGTGGAGGGTACAAAACTGAAGCTTTCTTT. This gives the protein CSVGGGYKTEAFF.

This clonotype has a handful of counts. The junction departs from germline at one end; a sequencing error may be responsible. V gene TRBV5-1 combines with J gene TRBJ2-7; TRBD1 matches at 8 bases. Germline CDR1 and CDR2: SGHRS and YFSETQ. This CDR3 contains 16 residues. The CDR3: CAGSLSGTGVSYEQYF. The CDR3 DNA reads as TGCGCCGGCAGCTTGTCCGGGACAGGAGTTTCCTACGAGCAGTACTTC.

J is TRBJ1-4 and V is TRBV3-1; D gene uncertain. Germline V gene data show CDR1 as LGHDT and CDR2 as YNNKEL (reference sequence). The CDR3 contains 16 residues. The ends were cut back, 3 bases at V and 2 bases at J, with 13 bases in the middle. CDR3 residues: CASSQAIMKTNEKLFF. In DNA form, the CDR3 reads TGTGCCAGCAGCCAGGCCATTATGAAGACTAATGAAAAACTGTTTTTT.

Only a few counts were recorded for this clonotype. V gene TRBV5-6 combines with J gene TRBJ2-4; 8 nucleotides line up with TRBD2. CDR1 SGHDT and CDR2 YYEEEE come from the germline V gene. Trimming at V came to 5 bases and at J to 13 bases, leaving 8 bases not matched to a gene. The CDR3 is 12 amino acids. This CDR3 is CASSYERGLQYF. The CDR3, as DNA: TGTGCCAGCAGTTACGAGCGGGGGTTACAGTACTTC.

The chain links TRBV20-1 to TRBJ1-5, with no clear D. The CDR3 runs to 12 residues. Germline CDR1 is DFQATT and CDR2 is SNEGSKA (reference sequence). The germline V and J ends were trimmed by 3 bases and 0 bases, with 3 bases remaining between them. The CDR3 nucleotides are TGCAGTGCTAGTAATAGCAATCAGCCCCAGCATTTT. Translating it yields CSASNSNQPQHF.

The CDR3 DNA reads as TGTGCCAGTAGTGGGGTCACTGAAGCTTTCTTT. This translates into CASSGVTEAFF. This chain uses TRBV19 with TRBJ1-1; D ambiguous. The germline gives CDR1 LNHDA, CDR2 SQIVND (reference sequence). This CDR3 has 11 residues. The V end lost 5 bases, the J end lost 4 bases, and 5 bases lay between the germline ends.

This clonotype was seen a handful of times. V gene TRBV7-6 combines with J gene TRBJ2-7; D remains ambiguous. This CDR3 has 13 residues. Germline-derived CDR1 and CDR2 are SGHVS and FNYEAQ. Trimming took 2 bases from V and 6 from J, leaving 11 bases between them. This CDR3 is CASSLNSAIEQYF. The DNA of the CDR3 is TGTGCCAGCAGCTTAAACAGTGCCATCGAGCAGTACTTC.

This clonotype has at least ten counts. In DNA, the CDR3 is TGTGCCAGCAGCTTTTCCGGTCCCTGGAATCCCGCAACTAATGAAAAACTGTTTTTT. Protein product: CASSFSGPWNPATNEKLFF. The chain links TRBV5-6 to TRBJ1-4, with no clear D. This CDR3 is built from 19 residues. Germline CDR1 is SGHDT and CDR2 is YYEEEE. Trimming took off 2 bases at V and 0 bases at J, with 20 bases between the two ends.

This clonotype was counted a few times. This sequence joins TRBV20-1 and TRBJ2-7; D not certain. The CDR3 length is 15 residues. Trimming cost V 0 bases and J 2 bases, with 14 bases left between them. Germline values: CDR1 DFQATT, CDR2 SNEGSKA (reference sequence). CDR3 nucleotide sequence: TGCAGTGCTAGAGATCTCGAGGCAGTTGCCTACGAGCAGTACTTC. This translates into CSARDLEAVAYEQYF.

J is TRBJ2-5 and V is TRBV7-9; TRBD1 aligns across 7 bases. The better agreement between TRBJ2-7 and the DNA end casts doubt on the J call. The germline V gene encodes CDR1 SEHNR and CDR2 FQNEAQ (reference sequence). CDR3 length: 14 amino acids. As DNA, the CDR3 is TGTGCCAGCAGCTTCTTACAGGGGTCCTACGAGCAGTACTTC. It translates to CASSFLQGSYEQYF.